This TCR beta chain was retrieved from a study of blood T cell repertoires in COVID-19. Only one count was recorded for this clone. Produced via immunoSEQ multiplex PCR; TCRdb's table is partial and in-frame only. The sample lists about 220,000 clones; 90% were seen once. This receptor was obtained from a man aged 25-45 years who had been exposed to COVID-19. The sequenced sample consisted of PBMCs or T cells enriched from blood (not recorded which).

The CDR3 DNA follows: TGCAGCGTGGAATCCGGGACAGGGGATATCTATGGCTACACCTTC. Translation gives CSVESGTGDIYGYTF. The chain employs TRBV29-1 and TRBJ1-2, with 10 bases matching TRBD1. V dropped 6 bases and J dropped 4; count of bases not matched to a gene: 11. The CDR3 is made up of 15 amino acids. The germline V gene has CDR1 SQVTM and CDR2 ANQGSEA.